This passage covers 10 T cell receptor beta chains from one sample sequenced in a study of blood T cell repertoires in COVID-19. Here immunoSEQ multiplex PCR was the method, and the copy in TCRdb shows in-frame clones only, minus some. Of fewer than 80,000 clones listed, approximately 80% are singletons. The sample comprised peripheral blood. These TCRs come from a man aged 50 to 59 with COVID-19, enrolled during active disease.

V and J are TRBV27 and TRBJ1-5, with 10 bases that match TRBD1. The V and J ends lost 5 bases and 6 bases, in that order; junction bases with no gene match: 13. The CDR3 is made up of 17 amino acids. CDR1 and CDR2 from the germline V gene are MNHEY and SMNVEV (reference sequence). The chain's CDR3 is CASSRQETGGLGQPQHF. For the CDR3, the DNA is TGTGCCAGCAGTCGACAAGAGACAGGGGGCCTTGGTCAGCCCCAGCATTTT.

The chain has TRBV7-9 and TRBJ2-7; 10 bases are shared with TRBD1. The germline CDR1 and CDR2 sequences are SEHNR and FQNEAQ (reference sequence). The CDR3 runs to 12 residues. J gave up 8 bases and V 8 bases, and 6 bases lay outside the gene matches. DNA for the CDR3: TGTGCCAGCCAGTGGGACAGGGGACAGCAGTACTTC. Amino acid sequence: CASQWDRGQQYF.

V usage is TRBV5-8 and J usage is TRBJ2-5; TRBD2 is a possible D gene (6 bases). Trimming took 5 bases from V and 7 from J, leaving 15 bases between them. The CDR3 has 13 amino acids. Per germline, CDR1 SGHTS and CDR2 YDEGEE. CDR3 bases: TGTGCCAGCAGGGAGTCGGGGGAGAGGACCCAGTACTTC. Translated, it gives CASRESGERTQYF. Complete variable domain (other parts from reference TRBV5-8 and TRBJ2-5): EAGVTQSPTHLIKTRGQQATLRCSPISGHTSVYWYQQALGLGLQFLLWYDEGEERNRGNFPPRFSGRQFPNYSSELNVNALELEDSALYLCASRESGERTQYFGPGTRLLVL.

The chain has TRBV15 and TRBJ2-1; TRBD1 might be the D (6 bases). This CDR3 has 14 residues. Trimming took off 7 bases at V and 3 bases at J, with 13 bases between the two ends. The germline V gene encodes CDR1 LNHNV and CDR2 YYDKDF (reference sequence). As DNA, the CDR3 is TGTGCCACCACTTCAGGGGCAAGCTACAATGAGCAGTTCTTC. This sequence encodes CATTSGASYNEQFF.

The rearrangement links TRBV28 to TRBJ2-3, with 10 bases lining up with TRBD2. J lost 4 bases, V lost 6 bases, and 7 bases had no gene match. Germline V gene data show CDR1 as MDHEN and CDR2 as SYDVKM. This CDR3 region has 15 residues. CDR3 DNA: TGTGCCAGCAGCCGAGCGGGGGGGCGATCAGATACGCAGTATTTT. Translating it yields CASSRAGGRSDTQYF.

The chain joins TRBV6-5 to TRBJ2-6; D remains ambiguous. CDR3 length: 16 amino acids. Germline assignment: CDR1 MNHEY and CDR2 SVGAGI. With 2 bases removed from V and 0 bases from J, the gap between germline ends came to 8 bases. DNA for the CDR3: TGTGCCAGCAGTTACGAGAGTTCCTCTGGGGCCAACGTCCTGACTTTC. Protein sequence: CASSYESSSGANVLTF.

This clone was picked up one time. This sample also contains other DNA sequences that code for the same CDR3. The V call is TRBV5-1, the J call TRBJ1-5; a possible D gene is TRBD1 (6 bases). There are 15 residues in the CDR3. V lost 4 bases and J 7 bases, leaving 18 bases between the germline ends. Germline CDR1 is SGHRS and CDR2 is YFSETQ. The CDR3 region has the DNA TGCGCCAGCAGCGAAGGTGGGGAGGGGGGGCAGCCCCAGCATTTT. Amino acid sequence: CASSEGGEGGQPQHF.

The rearrangement links TRBV7-2 to TRBJ1-1; 7 bases map to TRBD1. This CDR3 has 15 residues. V was pared by 4 bases and J by 5 bases, with 10 bases of the junction left unmatched. Germline CDR1 SGHTA, CDR2 FQGNSA. The CDR3 reads CASSSRQQGSTEAFF. Here the CDR3 DNA reads TGTGCCAGCAGCTCTCGCCAACAGGGGAGTACTGAAGCTTTCTTT.

This clone was counted between two and nine times. The chain employs TRBV3-1 (or the pseudogene TRBV3-2) and TRBJ2-3, with 11 bases that match TRBD2. This CDR3 has 16 amino acids. Germline V gene sequence: CDR1 LGHDT, CDR2 YNNKEL (reference sequence). The V and J ends lost 1 base and 8 bases, in that order; junction bases with no gene match: 8. The CDR3 nucleotides read TGTGCCAGCAGCCAAGGACTAGCGGGGAGGCAGGGTACGCAGTATTTT. It translates to CASSQGLAGRQGTQYF.

This CDR3 reads CASSLQGSYGYTF. For the CDR3, the DNA is TGTGCCAGCAGCTTACAGGGGTCCTATGGCTACACCTTC. The rearrangement links TRBV7-3 to TRBJ1-2, with D possibly being TRBD1 (6 bases). V was cut by 2 bases and J by 4 bases, with 8 bases left in between. The CDR3 totals 13 residues. Per the germline V gene, CDR1 is SGHTA and CDR2 is FQGTGA.